What follows are 8 T cell receptor beta chains derived from one specimen sequenced in a study of blood T cell repertoires in COVID-19 (TCRdb year 2020). The protocol used for the library was the immunoSEQ multiplex PCR assay. TCRdb stores this immuneACCESS table with in-frame sequences only. Part of the clones is absent; in the studies checked, under half of the shortfall reflects unresolved V genes, and no reason is known for the rest. The sample data list 250,000 to 350,000 clones, and around 89% of these were observed just once. 3% of the sample is held by the ten biggest clonotypes. The sample comprised PBMCs or T cells enriched from blood (not recorded which). These receptors originate from a woman aged 50 to 60 who had recovered from COVID-19.

The genes are TRBV5-4 and TRBJ1-4; 7 bases are shared with TRBD1. The J segment lost 2 bases and the V segment lost 2 bases, leaving 3 bases of the junction unmatched. The CDR3 loop spans 15 amino acids. Per the germline V gene, CDR1 is SGHNT and CDR2 is YYREEE (reference sequence). The CDR3 region has the DNA TGTGCCAGCAGCTTTACACAGGGGACTAATGAAAAACTGTTTTTT. It specifies CASSFTQGTNEKLFF.

The chain carries TRBV11-1 and TRBJ1-1, with D uncertain. This CDR3 is 13 amino acids long. Trimming pared 1 base from V and 1 base from J, leaving 4 bases between. Germline V lookup: CDR1 SGHAT, CDR2 FQDESV (reference sequence). CDR3 nucleotide sequence: TGTGCCAGCAGCTTAGGCAGGAACACTGAAGCTTTCTTT. This gives the protein CASSLGRNTEAFF.

The chain has TRBV19 and TRBJ2-2; 7 bases are shared with TRBD2. This CDR3 region has 15 residues. Trimming removed 5 bases from V and 0 bases from J; junction bases left unmatched: 3. Germline CDR1 is LNHDA and CDR2 is SQIVND (reference sequence). The CDR3 sequence: CASSWGRANTGELFF. DNA for the CDR3: TGTGCCAGTAGTTGGGGGAGGGCGAACACCGGGGAGCTGTTTTTT.

The chain uses TRBV10-3 and TRBJ1-1; 9 bases line up with TRBD1. The germline V gene encodes CDR1 ENHRY and CDR2 SYGVKD. This CDR3 contains 14 residues. The J segment lost 6 bases and the V segment lost 3 bases, leaving 5 bases of the junction unmatched. CDR3: CAISEQQGAAEAFF. The CDR3 DNA reads as TGTGCCATCAGTGAACAACAGGGGGCCGCTGAAGCTTTCTTT.

V gene TRBV27 combines with J gene TRBJ2-5, with 11 bases that match TRBD2. Germline values: CDR1 MNHEY, CDR2 SMNVEV (reference sequence). The junction had 4 bases not matched to a gene; V was cut back by 3 bases and J by 1 base. CDR3 length equals 16 residues. CDR3 nucleotides: TGTGCCAGCAGTTTTACAGGACTAGCGGGCCAAGAGACCCAGTACTTC. This translates into CASSFTGLAGQETQYF.

The V and J genes are TRBV4-3 and TRBJ2-1, with TRBD1 matching 9 bases. Trimming removed 4 bases from V and 10 bases from J; junction bases left unmatched: 11. The germline CDR1 and CDR2 sequences are LGHNA and YSLEER. This CDR3 is built from 15 residues. The CDR3 loop reads CASSPRTGDGYEQFF. The DNA of the CDR3 is TGCGCCAGCAGCCCGCGGACAGGGGATGGGTACGAGCAGTTCTTC.

The J gene is TRBJ2-1, the V gene TRBV5-6; 9 nucleotides line up with TRBD2. Germline lookup yields CDR1 SGHDT and CDR2 YYEEEE. The CDR3 covers 17 residues. V lost 0 bases and J lost 3; bases outside the gene matches: 7. As DNA, the CDR3 is TGTGCCAGCAGCTTGGGACTAGCGGAATTAAACTACAATGAGCAGTTCTTC. It codes for CASSLGLAELNYNEQFF.

This clone was seen only a few times. J is TRBJ2-7 and V is TRBV10-2, with TRBD2 identical over 7 bases. CDR1 and CDR2 from the germline V gene are WSHSY and SAAADI. J gave up 4 bases and V 2 bases, and 8 bases lay outside the gene matches. This CDR3 comprises 15 residues. CDR3 nucleotide sequence: TGCGCCAGCAGTGAGGGGACTACGGGACCTTACGAGCAGTACTTC. This gives the protein CASSEGTTGPYEQYF.